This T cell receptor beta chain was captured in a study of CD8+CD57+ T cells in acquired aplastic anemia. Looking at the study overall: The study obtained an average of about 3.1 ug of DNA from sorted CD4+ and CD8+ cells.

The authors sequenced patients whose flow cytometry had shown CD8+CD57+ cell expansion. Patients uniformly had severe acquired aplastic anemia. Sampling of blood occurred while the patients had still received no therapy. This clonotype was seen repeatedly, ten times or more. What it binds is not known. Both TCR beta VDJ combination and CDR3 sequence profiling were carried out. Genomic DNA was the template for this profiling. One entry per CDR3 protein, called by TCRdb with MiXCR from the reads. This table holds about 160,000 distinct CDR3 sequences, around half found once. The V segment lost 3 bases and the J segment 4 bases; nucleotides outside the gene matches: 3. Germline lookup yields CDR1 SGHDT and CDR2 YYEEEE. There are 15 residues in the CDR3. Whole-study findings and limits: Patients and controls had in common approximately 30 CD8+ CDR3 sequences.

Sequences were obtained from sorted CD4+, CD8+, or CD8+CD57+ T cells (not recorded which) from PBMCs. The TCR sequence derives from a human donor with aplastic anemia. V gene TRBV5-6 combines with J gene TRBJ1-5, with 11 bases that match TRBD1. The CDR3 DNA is TGTGCCAGCAGCTCCTGGGACAGGGGGAATCAGCCCCAGCATTTT. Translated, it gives CASSSWDRGNQPQHF.